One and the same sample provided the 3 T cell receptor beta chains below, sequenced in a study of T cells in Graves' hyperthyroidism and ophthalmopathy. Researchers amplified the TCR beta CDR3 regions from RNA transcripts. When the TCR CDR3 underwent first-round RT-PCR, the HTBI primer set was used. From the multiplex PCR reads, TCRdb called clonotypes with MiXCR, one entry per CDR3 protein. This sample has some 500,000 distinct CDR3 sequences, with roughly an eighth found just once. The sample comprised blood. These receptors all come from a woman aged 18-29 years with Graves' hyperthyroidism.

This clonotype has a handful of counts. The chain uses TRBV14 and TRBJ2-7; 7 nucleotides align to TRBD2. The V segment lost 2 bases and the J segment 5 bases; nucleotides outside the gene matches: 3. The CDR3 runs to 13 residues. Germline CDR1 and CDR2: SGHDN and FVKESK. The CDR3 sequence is CASSQLGGNEQYF. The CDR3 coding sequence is TGTGCCAGCAGCCAATTGGGAGGGAACGAGCAGTACTTC.

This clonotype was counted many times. The CDR3: CASSLSAVLVQGYTF. The CDR3 DNA reads as TGTGCCAGCAGTTTATCGGCGGTATTAGTGCAAGGCTACACCTTC. The chain combines TRBV27 with TRBJ1-2; D uncertain. The germline CDR1 and CDR2 sequences are MNHEY and SMNVEV (reference sequence). The CDR3 totals 15 residues. The germline V and J ends were trimmed by 0 bases and 8 bases, with 16 bases remaining between them.

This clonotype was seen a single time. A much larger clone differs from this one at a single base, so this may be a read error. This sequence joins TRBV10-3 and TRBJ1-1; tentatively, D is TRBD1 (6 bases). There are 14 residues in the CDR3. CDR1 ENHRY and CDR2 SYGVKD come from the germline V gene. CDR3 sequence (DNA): TGTGCCATCAGTGCTGGGTACCGGGACACTGAAGCTTACTTT. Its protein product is CAISAGYRDTEAYF.